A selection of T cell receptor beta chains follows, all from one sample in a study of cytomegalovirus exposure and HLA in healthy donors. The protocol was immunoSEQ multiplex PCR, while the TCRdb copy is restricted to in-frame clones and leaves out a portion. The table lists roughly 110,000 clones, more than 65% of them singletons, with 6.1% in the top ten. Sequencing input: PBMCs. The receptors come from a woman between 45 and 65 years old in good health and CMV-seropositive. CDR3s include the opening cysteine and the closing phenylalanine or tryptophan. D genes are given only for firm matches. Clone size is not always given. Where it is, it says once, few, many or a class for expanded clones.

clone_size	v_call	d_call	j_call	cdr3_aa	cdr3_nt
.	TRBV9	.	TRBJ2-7	CASSVSYSYEQYF	TGTGCCAGCAGCGTAAGCTACTCCTACGAGCAGTACTTC
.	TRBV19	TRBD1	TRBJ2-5	CASSVGTVREETQYF	TGTGCCAGTAGTGTCGGGACAGTGCGAGAAGAGACCCAGTACTTC
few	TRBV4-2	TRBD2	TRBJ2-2	CASSQWGGGELFF	TGTGCCAGCAGCCAATGGGGGGGCGGGGAGCTGTTTTTT
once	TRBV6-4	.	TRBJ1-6	CASRRDWEGGSPLHF	TGTGCCAGCAGGAGAGATTGGGAGGGCGGCTCACCCCTCCACTTT
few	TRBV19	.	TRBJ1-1	CASMGRGRTEAFF	TGTGCCAGTATGGGCAGGGGCCGCACTGAAGCTTTCTTT
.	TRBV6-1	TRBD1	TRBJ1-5	CAGGQSNSNQPQHF	TGTGCCGGGGGACAGTCAAATAGCAATCAGCCCCAGCATTTT
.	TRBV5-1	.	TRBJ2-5	CASSLVRASQETQYF	TGCGCCAGCAGCTTGGTCAGGGCCTCCCAAGAGACCCAGTACTTC
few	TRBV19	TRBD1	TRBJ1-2	CASSPFSGTAFNYGYTF	TGTGCCAGTAGCCCCTTCTCTGGGACAGCTTTTAACTATGGCTACACCTTC
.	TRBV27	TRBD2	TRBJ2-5	CASSLREGRETQYF	TGTGCCAGCAGTTTACGGGAGGGCCGGGAGACCCAGTACTTC
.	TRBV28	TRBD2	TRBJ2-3	CASSPYWPKLAGLFTRTDTQYF	TGTGCCAGCAGTCCTTATTGGCCCAAACTAGCGGGGCTTTTTACTCGCACAGATACGCAGTATTTT
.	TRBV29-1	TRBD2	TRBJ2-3	CSTIRLAGDLTDTQYF	TGCAGCACAATAAGACTAGCGGGGGACCTCACAGATACGCAGTATTTT
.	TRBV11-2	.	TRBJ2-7	CASSLGGNEQYF	TGTGCCAGCAGCTTAGGTGGCAACGAGCAGTACTTC
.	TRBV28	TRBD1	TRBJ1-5	CASRTGGDQPQHF	TGTGCCAGCCGGACAGGGGGCGATCAGCCCCAGCATTTT
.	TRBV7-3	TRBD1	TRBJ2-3	CASSLFGSGTAHTDTQYF	TGTGCCAGCAGCTTATTTGGCTCCGGGACAGCACACACAGATACGCAGTATTTT
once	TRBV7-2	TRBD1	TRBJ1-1	CASSLAQGATEAFF	TGTGCCAGCAGCTTAGCACAGGGGGCCACTGAAGCTTTCTTT
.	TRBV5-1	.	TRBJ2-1	CASSLILDSDEQFF	TGCGCCAGCAGCTTGATACTAGACTCGGATGAGCAGTTCTTC
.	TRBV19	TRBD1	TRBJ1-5	CASSIGHRGRPQHF	TGTGCCAGTAGTATAGGGCACAGGGGGAGGCCCCAGCATTTT
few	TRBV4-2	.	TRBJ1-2	CASSQDKGVGYTF	TGTGCCAGCAGCCAAGATAAGGGGGTTGGCTACACCTTC
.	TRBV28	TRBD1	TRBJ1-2	CASSRNPYRDRSNYGYTF	TGTGCCAGCAGCCGAAATCCATACCGGGACAGATCTAACTATGGCTACACCTTC
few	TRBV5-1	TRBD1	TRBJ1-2	CASNGQGALGLWTF	TGCGCCAGCAACGGACAGGGGGCTTTGGGTCTTTGGACCTTC
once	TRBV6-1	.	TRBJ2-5	CASSELLWGQGRETQYF	TGTGCCAGCAGTGAATTATTGTGGGGGCAGGGCAGGGAGACCCAGTACTTC
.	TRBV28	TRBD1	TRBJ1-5	CASSLRDRGRSNQPQHF	TGTGCCAGCAGTTTAAGGGACAGGGGACGTAGCAATCAGCCCCAGCATTTT
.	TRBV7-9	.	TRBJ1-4	CSSSQGRGEKLFF	TGTTCCAGCAGCCAAGGGAGGGGTGAAAAACTGTTTTTT
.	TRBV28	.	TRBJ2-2	CASSSIPSTGELFF	TGTGCCAGCAGTTCCATCCCTAGCACCGGGGAGCTGTTTTTT
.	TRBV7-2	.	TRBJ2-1	CASSLTSYDSNEQFF	TGTGCCAGCAGCTTAACTTCCTACGACTCCAATGAGCAGTTCTTC
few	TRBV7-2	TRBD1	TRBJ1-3	CASRDRAFTGNTIYF	TGTGCCAGCAGGGACAGGGCTTTTACTGGAAACACCATATATTTT
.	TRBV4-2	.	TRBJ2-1	CASSLAPGLRVSEQFF	TGTGCCAGCAGCCTGGCCCCGGGCCTCAGGGTTAGTGAGCAGTTCTTC
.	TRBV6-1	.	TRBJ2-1	CASSLLAREQFF	TGTGCCAGCAGTCTACTAGCACGGGAGCAGTTCTTC
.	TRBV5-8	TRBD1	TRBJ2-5	CASSLRGRGEETQYF	TGTGCCAGCAGCTTGAGGGGGCGCGGAGAAGAGACCCAGTACTTC
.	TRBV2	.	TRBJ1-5	CASRYRAGDQPQHF	TGTGCCAGCAGATACAGGGCAGGGGATCAGCCCCAGCATTTT
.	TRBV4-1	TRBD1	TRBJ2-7	CASSQGQGERYEQYF	TGCGCCAGCAGCCAAGGGCAGGGGGAGAGGTACGAGCAGTACTTC
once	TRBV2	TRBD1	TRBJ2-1	CASSDGRGGGEQFF	TGTGCCAGCAGTGATGGGAGAGGGGGCGGTGAGCAGTTCTTC
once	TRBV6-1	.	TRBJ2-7	CASSERGGSSYEQYF	TGTGCCAGCAGTGAGAGAGGGGGATCCTCCTACGAGCAGTACTTC
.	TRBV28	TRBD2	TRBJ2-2	CASSFGGKNTGELFF	TGTGCCAGCAGTTTCGGGGGGAAGAACACCGGGGAGCTGTTTTTT
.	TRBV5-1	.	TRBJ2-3	CASSSEAGVLGTDTQYF	TGCGCCAGCAGCTCGGAAGCCGGGGTTCTGGGGACAGATACGCAGTATTTT
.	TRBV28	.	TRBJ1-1	CASEGVNTEAFF	TGTGCCAGCGAAGGGGTGAACACTGAAGCTTTCTTT
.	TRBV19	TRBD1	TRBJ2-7	CASSIQGQGVYEQYF	TGTGCCAGTAGTATTCAGGGACAGGGGGTCTACGAGCAGTACTTC
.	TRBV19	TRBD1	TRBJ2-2	CASTPGQINTGELFF	TGTGCCAGTACGCCGGGACAGATAAACACCGGGGAGCTGTTTTTT
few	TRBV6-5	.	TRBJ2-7	CASRSTASYEQYF	TGTGCCAGCCGCTCGACAGCCTCCTACGAGCAGTACTTC